This entry features one T cell receptor beta chain sequence. What this receptor recognizes is not known. Base qualities are not at hand, and no much larger clone is one base apart. This entry comes from a study of cytomegalovirus exposure and HLA in healthy donors (dated by TCRdb to the late 2010s). General notes on the study: According to a later analysis, one platform produced both the 120 validation repertoires and the 666 repertoires of the first cohort. To predict cytomegalovirus infection status, the study combined high-throughput TCR immunosequencing, statistical association of individual TCRs with disease status, and machine learning. The study was designed to test whether signatures of past pathogen exposure could be identified by cataloging public T cell receptors. Besides the first cohort of hundreds of subjects, a separate validation cohort made up of some 110 different subjects was used. Study-wide conclusions, independent of this receptor: A few of the identified cytomegalovirus-associated TCR beta chains were confirmed in vitro to be specific for cytomegalovirus antigens. The authors suggested that the approach could potentially be extended to other disease states and immunological phenotypes. The classifier was reported to diagnose cytomegalovirus status with high specificity and sensitivity in both the original and validation cohorts. A later analysis lacked HLA typing for the validation cohort, so it scored co-occurrence in that cohort across all 120 or so repertoires. Most TCR sequences were observed very rarely across donors, whereas some public TCRs were present in many individuals. The study gave a list of under 200 TCR beta chains associated with cytomegalovirus. Of the cluster scores, approximately 95% were above 0 in a later analysis, which found that TCRs clustered in the first cohort also tended to co-occur in the 120 validation repertoires.

The donors belonged to the validation cohort of 90 to 150 subjects, which was separate from the approximately 700-subject first cohort. The CDR3 runs 16 residues from the cysteine to the phenylalanine. Just the 48-base CDR3 DNA is kept, in frame starting at base 1. CDR1 MGHRA and CDR2 YSYEKL were looked up in the germline V gene. V has 3 bases trimmed and J has 0 bases trimmed; junction bases matching no gene number 8. Library generation was performed with the immunoSEQ multiplex PCR assay. Turning to the authors' computational methods: To diagnose cytomegalovirus status from the catalog of TCR beta chain sequences, a statistical classification framework was built. TCRdb provides this immuneACCESS table in a form limited to in-frame rearrangements. Some clones are lacking; in checked studies, under half of them reflect an unresolved V gene, and why the rest are absent is not known. That table furnishes V, J and clone size, whereas the DNA furnished D and trimming. In all, the sample holds 200,000 to 250,000 clones, and around 86% of those were seen once. The ten largest make up 1.5% to 2.5% of the sample.

This clonotype originated in a woman aged 18-30 years in good health and CMV-seropositive. The rearrangement combines TRBV4-1 with TRBJ2-7; TRBD2 fits 7 bases in the junction. The sample comprised PBMCs. The DNA is as follows: TGCGCCAGCAGCCAGGGGAGCGGGACGACCTCCTACGAGCAGTACTTC. Its translation is CASSQGSGTTSYEQYF.